This TCR beta chain was sequenced for a study of Graves' ophthalmopathy and Graves' hyperthyroidism. The authors amplified TCR beta CDR3 regions, and they did so from RNA transcripts for repertoire sequencing. The workflow started with a first-round RT-PCR run with HTBI primers and then moved on to a second-round multiplex PCR. TCRdb used MiXCR to reprocess the multiplex PCR reads, holding one entry per CDR3 protein. The sample lists 40,000 to 45,000 distinct CDR3 sequences, roughly half seen once, with around 19% in the top ten. From germline, CDR1 is DFQATT and CDR2 SNEGSKA (reference sequence). J gave up 4 bases and V 3 bases, and 1 base lay outside the gene matches. CDR3 size: 12 residues.

The clonotype comes from an adult man with Graves' ophthalmopathy. Sequencing was carried out using peripheral blood. This rearrangement joins TRBV20-1 to TRBJ2-5; the match to TRBD2 covers 8 bases. The CDR3: CSASAGGETQYF. CDR3 nucleotide sequence: TGCAGTGCTAGTGCGGGGGGAGAGACCCAGTACTTC.